Listed below are T cell receptor beta chains from one sample, sequenced in a study of Graves' ophthalmopathy and Graves' hyperthyroidism. MiXCR, run by TCRdb on the multiplex PCR reads, gives a single entry per CDR3 protein. This table has about 740,000 distinct CDR3 sequences, roughly two fifths appearing once. Sequencing input: peripheral blood. These receptors originate from an adult man with Graves' ophthalmopathy. CDR3s include the opening cysteine and the closing phenylalanine or tryptophan. Fields, in order: V gene, clone size, D gene, J gene, CDR3 protein, CDR3 DNA. D genes are given only for firm matches. The size field is filled for only some rows; it gives once, few, many or a size class.

>TRBV6-1|NA|NA|TRBJ1-4
CASSTEDSRMFF
TGTGCCAGCAGTACCGAGGACAGCAGAATGTTTTTT
>TRBV9|NA|NA|TRBJ1-3
CASSPVRAGNTIYF
TGTGCCAGCAGCCCAGTCAGGGCCGGAAACACCATATATTTT
>TRBV7-2|many|TRBD1|TRBJ2-2
CASSRTGSYTGELFF
TGTGCCAGCAGCCGGACAGGGTCGTACACCGGGGAGCTGTTTTTT
>TRBV15|NA|NA|TRBJ1-6
CATSRGTASPLHF
TGTGCCACCAGCAGAGGGACAGCCTCACCCCTCCACTTT
>TRBV12-3/TRBV12-4|NA|NA|TRBJ1-3
CASRLRQPSIYF
TGTGCCAGCAGACTGAGACAGCCCAGCATATATTTT
>TRBV7-9|few|NA|TRBJ2-7
CASSLDDTLLSEQYF
TGTGCCAGCAGCTTGGATGACACACTCCTGTCCGAGCAGTACTTC
>TRBV7-9|many|NA|TRBJ2-6
CASSDRELRSGANVLTF
TGTGCCAGCAGCGACCGGGAATTGCGATCTGGGGCCAACGTCCTGACTTTC
>TRBV29-1|NA|TRBD1|TRBJ1-2
CSVAGQGMFEHTF
TGCAGCGTTGCGGGACAGGGTATGTTCGAGCACACCTTC
>TRBV25-1|NA|NA|TRBJ1-1
CASWDKNTEAFF
TGTGCCAGCTGGGACAAGAACACTGAAGCTTTCTTT
>TRBV7-9|few|NA|TRBJ1-5
CASSLTYTNQPQHF
TGCGCCAGCAGTCTTACTTACACGAATCAGCCCCAGCATTTT
>TRBV2|many|NA|TRBJ1-4
CASTRTPAYNEKLFF
TGTGCCAGCACGCGCACCCCAGCTTATAATGAAAAACTGTTTTTT
>TRBV10-3|NA|NA|TRBJ1-2
CAISGGLSHGYTF
TGTGCCATCAGTGGCGGGCTCAGCCATGGCTACACCTTC
>TRBV7-9|many|NA|TRBJ2-6
CASSLYAGTGANVLTF
TGTGCCAGCAGCTTATATGCGGGGACTGGGGCCAACGTCCTGACTTTC
>TRBV10-3|many|NA|TRBJ2-6
CAISETRGGSGANVLTF
TGTGCCATCAGTGAGACTCGTGGGGGGTCGGGGGCCAACGTCCTGACTTTC
>TRBV20-1|NA|NA|TRBJ2-7
CSAAKSTYEQYF
TGCAGTGCAGCGAAATCTACCTACGAGCAGTACTTC
>TRBV9|many|TRBD1|TRBJ1-6
CASSGTGWDSPLHF
TGTGCCAGCAGCGGGACAGGTTGGGATTCACCCCTCCACTTT
>TRBV7-9|few|TRBD2|TRBJ2-5
CASSRTSGRSQETQYF
TGTGCCAGCAGTAGGACTAGCGGGAGATCCCAAGAGACCCAGTACTTC
>TRBV5-5|many|NA|TRBJ1-5
CASSLRSGRQPQHF
TGTGCCAGCAGCTTACGTTCTGGGCGGCAGCCCCAGCATTTT
>TRBV7-8|NA|NA|TRBJ1-3
CASSLPLLGYGYTIYF
TGTGCCAGCAGCTTACCGCTCTTGGGTTATGGCTACACCATATATTTT
>TRBV10-3|NA|NA|TRBJ1-2
CASSEAWPGTTF
TGTGCCAGCAGTGAAGCGTGGCCAGGAACCACCTTC
>TRBV9|few|NA|TRBJ1-5
CASGPGILNQPQHF
TGTGCCAGCGGTCCCGGAATTCTAAATCAGCCCCAGCATTTT
>TRBV2|many|NA|TRBJ1-2
CASSPGRSYGYTF
TGTGCCAGCAGTCCCGGACGTAGCTATGGCTACACCTTC
>TRBV10-3|many|NA|TRBJ2-7
CAIGREYEQYF
TGTGCCATTGGTAGGGAGTACGAGCAGTACTTC
>TRBV19|NA|TRBD2|TRBJ2-5
CASSIPSGGPQETQYF
TGTGCCAGTAGTATACCTAGCGGGGGGCCCCAAGAGACCCAGTACTTC
>TRBV10-3|NA|NA|TRBJ1-2
CAISMAGLNGYTF
TGCGCCATCAGTATGGCAGGGCTCAATGGCTACACCTTC
>TRBV7-2|many|NA|TRBJ2-5
CASSYRTQETQYF
TGTGCCAGCAGCTACCGTACCCAAGAGACCCAGTACTTC
>TRBV5-4|NA|NA|TRBJ1-1
CASSLRGTDLSTEAFF
TGTGCCAGCAGCCTGAGAGGGACGGATTTATCCACTGAAGCTTTCTTT
>TRBV10-3|few|TRBD1|TRBJ2-5
CASSYGTVQETQYF
TGTGCCAGCAGTTACGGGACAGTCCAAGAGACCCAGTACTTC
>TRBV7-9|NA|NA|TRBJ2-6
CASSKPLSGANVLTF
TGTGCCAGCAGCAAACCCCTCTCTGGGGCCAACGTCCTGACTTTC